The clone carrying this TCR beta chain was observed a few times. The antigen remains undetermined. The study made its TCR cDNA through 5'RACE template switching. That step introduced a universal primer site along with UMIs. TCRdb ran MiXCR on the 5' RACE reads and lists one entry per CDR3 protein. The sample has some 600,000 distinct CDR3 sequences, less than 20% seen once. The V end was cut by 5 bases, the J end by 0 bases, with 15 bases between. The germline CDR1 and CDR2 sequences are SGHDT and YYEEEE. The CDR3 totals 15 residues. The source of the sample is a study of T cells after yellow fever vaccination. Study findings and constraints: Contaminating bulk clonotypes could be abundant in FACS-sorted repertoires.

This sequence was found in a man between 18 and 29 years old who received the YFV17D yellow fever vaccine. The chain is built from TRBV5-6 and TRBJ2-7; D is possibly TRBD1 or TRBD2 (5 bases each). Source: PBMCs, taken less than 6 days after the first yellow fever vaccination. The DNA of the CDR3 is TGTGCCAGCAGTCGACCGGGACGGAGCTCCTACGAGCAGTACTTC. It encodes CASSRPGRSSYEQYF.